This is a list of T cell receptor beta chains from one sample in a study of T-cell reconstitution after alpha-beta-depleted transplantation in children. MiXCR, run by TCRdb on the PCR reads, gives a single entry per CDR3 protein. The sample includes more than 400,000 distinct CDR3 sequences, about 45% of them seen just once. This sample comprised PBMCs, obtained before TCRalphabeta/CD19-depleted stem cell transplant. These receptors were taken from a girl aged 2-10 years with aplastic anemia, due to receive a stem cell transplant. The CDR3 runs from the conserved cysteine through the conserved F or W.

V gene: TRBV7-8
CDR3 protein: CARVPGQGKNIQYF

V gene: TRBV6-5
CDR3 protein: CASSYGTGNEQYF

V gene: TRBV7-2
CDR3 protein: CASRQQGGGETQYF

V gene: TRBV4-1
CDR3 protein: CASSQDVYNEQFF

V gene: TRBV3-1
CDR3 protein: CASSQAPRTSGIYNEQFF

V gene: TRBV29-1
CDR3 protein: CSGASGALYEQFF

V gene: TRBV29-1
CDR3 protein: CSVVGVNTEAFF

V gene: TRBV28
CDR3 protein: CASSFRGADEKLFF

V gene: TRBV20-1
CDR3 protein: CSAFPDNEQFF

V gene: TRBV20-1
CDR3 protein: CSGVAALYNEQFF

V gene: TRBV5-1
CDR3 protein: CASSLRGLMNTEAFF

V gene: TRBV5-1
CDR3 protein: CASSPSIGSEAFF

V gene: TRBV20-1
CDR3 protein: CSLPIGGGLHPQETQYF

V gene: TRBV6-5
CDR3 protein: CASSYSLISLAGSVDTQYF

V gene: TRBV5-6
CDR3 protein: CASRGWGKKGEAFF

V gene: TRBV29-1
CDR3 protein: CSVERTGETQYF

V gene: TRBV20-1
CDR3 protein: CSARSRGGNSPLHF

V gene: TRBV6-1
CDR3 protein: CASSGSRGSTEAFF

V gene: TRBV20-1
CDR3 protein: CSARDQVGVVYEQYF

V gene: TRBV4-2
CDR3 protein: CASSQEGDSYNSPLHF

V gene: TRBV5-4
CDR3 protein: CASSLATGAAYNEQFF

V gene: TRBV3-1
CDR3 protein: CASSQVRLAVYNEQFF

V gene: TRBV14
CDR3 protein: CASSHGQGSTDTQYF

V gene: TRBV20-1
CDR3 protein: CSAGAQTEKLFF

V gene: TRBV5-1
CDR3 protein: CASSFTRGPASTNEQFF

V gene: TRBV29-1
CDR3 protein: CSVESLPGELFF